These 16 T cell receptor beta chains were sequenced from one sample in a study of molecular identifiers for immune sequencing clone quantification. TCRdb used MiXCR to reprocess the PCR reads, holding one entry per CDR3 protein. Of more than 550,000 distinct CDR3 sequences in the sample, around 25% were seen once. The sequencing sample was made of naive CD8+ T cells from blood, with Jurkat cell RNA spiked in. Sample subset: FACS-sorted CD8+CD4-CCR7+CD45RA+ naive T cells. These receptors were taken from a human donor in good health. Some libraries in this study had Jurkat cell RNA spiked in.

In this sample, this clonotype turned up many times. V usage is TRBV12-3 or TRBV12-4 and J usage is TRBJ2-3, with 7 bases identical to TRBD1. The CDR3 loop spans 15 amino acids. V was clipped by 7 bases and J by 4 bases; unmatched bases: 11. CDR3 sequence: CASTTQQGWPDTQYF. Here the CDR3 DNA reads TGTGCCAGCACTACTCAACAGGGGTGGCCAGATACGCAGTATTTT.

This clonotype came up a few times. V usage is TRBV19 and J usage is TRBJ1-3; no clear D gene. The ends were cut back, 6 bases at V and 4 bases at J, with 4 bases in the middle. Per the germline V gene, CDR1 is LNHDA and CDR2 is SQIVND (reference sequence). The CDR3 has 11 residues. The CDR3 bases are TGTGCCAGTAGAATCGGAAACACCATATATTTT. Its protein product is CASRIGNTIYF.

This clonotype came up many times. V usage is TRBV4-3 and J usage is TRBJ2-1; weak D call: TRBD2 (7 bases). V was cut by 0 bases and J by 4 bases, with 13 bases left in between. Germline CDR1 is LGHNA and CDR2 is YSLEER. CDR3 length equals 16 residues. CDR3: CASSQDTGRAYNEQFF. DNA for the CDR3: TGCGCCAGCAGCCAAGATACAGGGAGGGCTTACAATGAGCAGTTCTTC.

Many counts were recorded for this clonotype. The gene calls are TRBV4-1 and TRBJ2-3; D not certain. The CDR3 covers 15 residues. Trimming stripped 3 bases from V and 2 bases from J, with 12 bases between. Germline CDR1 is MGHRA and CDR2 is YSYEKL. CDR3 DNA: TGCGCCAGCAGCCAGGCCCAGAGCTCCACAGATACGCAGTATTTT. It specifies CASSQAQSSTDTQYF.

This clonotype was detected many times. This chain joins TRBV23-1 and TRBJ2-5, with 8 bases that match TRBD2. TRBV23-1 is an ORF for which the function is uncertain. The CDR3 sequence is 15 residues long. Losses at the gene ends were 7 bases for V and 0 bases for J; bases not matched to a gene: 7. CDR3 nucleotide sequence: TGCGCCAGCACTCTACAGCGGGAGAACCAAGAGACCCAGTACTTC. It translates to CASTLQRENQETQYF.

This clonotype was detected ten times or more. The chain links TRBV28 to TRBJ2-2; D not certain. Germline assignment: CDR1 MDHEN and CDR2 SYDVKM. The CDR3 covers 14 residues. Trimming removed 6 bases from V and 1 base from J, with 9 bases in between. The CDR3 protein is CASRETWNTGELFF. The CDR3 nucleotides are TGTGCCAGCAGAGAGACCTGGAACACCGGGGAGCTGTTTTTT.

As concerns this clonotype: A much larger clone lies a single base off, so this may be a read error. The chain joins TRBV7-2 to TRBJ2-3; 12 positions match TRBD2. With 2 bases clipped from V and 8 bases from J, the junction kept 14 bases outside the gene matches. The CDR3 totals 18 residues. Per germline, CDR1 SGHTA and CDR2 FQGNSA. Here the CDR3 DNA reads TGTGCCAGCAGCTTAAGGGTTCTAGCGGGGGGGGCGGCAGCTACGCAGTATTTT. Translated: CASSLRVLAGGAAATQYF.

With regard to this clonotype: Possible read error: a much larger clone is one base away. The gene calls are TRBV12-3 or TRBV12-4 and TRBJ2-3; 8 bases are a match to TRBD2. The CDR3 has 15 residues. V lost 8 bases, J lost 7 bases, and 14 bases stayed unmatched. CDR3 DNA sequence: TGTGCCAGCCAAGTCCGGGAGGGCCGTGCATATACGCAGTATTTT. It encodes CASQVREGRAYTQYF.

The V gene is TRBV4-1, the J gene TRBJ1-1, with D hard to call. This CDR3 comprises 14 residues. V was clipped by 3 bases and J by 11 bases, with 19 bases between them. Germline V CDR1 and CDR2: MGHRA, YSYEKL. In nucleotides, the CDR3 is TGCGCCAGCAGCCATGCTCCCCTCTCCCCTGGTGCTTTCTTT. This sequence encodes CASSHAPLSPGAFF.

This clonotype was seen ten or more times. The CDR3 nucleotides are TGCAGCGTTGAAAGGGAGAACACCGGGGAGCTGTTTTTT. This gives the protein CSVERENTGELFF. The chain carries TRBV29-1 and TRBJ2-2; no clear D gene. The V end was cut by 2 bases, the J end by 1 base, with 5 bases between. CDR3 length: 13 residues. The germline gives CDR1 SQVTM, CDR2 ANQGSEA.

The CDR3 region has the DNA TGTGCCAGCAGCCAAGGCTGGGGAACCTACGAGCAGTACTTC. It is translated as CASSQGWGTYEQYF. This rearrangement joins TRBV14 to TRBJ2-7; D remains unclear. The CDR3 is made up of 14 amino acids. Germline-derived CDR1 and CDR2 are SGHDN and FVKESK. The V gene lost 1 base and the J gene lost 2 bases, with 9 bases spanning the gap.

Points on this clonotype: Without the conserved terminal phenylalanine or tryptophan, this CDR3 likely stems from a read error. The V call is TRBV14, the J call TRBJ2-7; D might be TRBD1 (5 bases). This CDR3 has 13 amino acids. V was shortened by 4 bases and J by 0 bases, with 7 bases between the two germline ends. Germline lookup yields CDR1 SGHDN and CDR2 FVKESK. The DNA for the CDR3 is TGTGCCAGCAGCCCGACAGCCTCCTACGAGCAGTACTAC. This codes for CASSPTASYEQYY.

The V call is TRBV12-3 or TRBV12-4, the J call TRBJ2-1; TRBD1 is a possible D gene (5 bases). The CDR3 runs to 13 residues. V shed 3 bases and J shed 7 bases, with 10 bases lying between them. The CDR3: CASSLGQINEQFF. For the CDR3, the DNA is TGTGCCAGCAGTTTGGGGCAAATAAATGAGCAGTTCTTC.

For this clonotype: A much larger clonotype is one base distant, so this may be a read error. The chain couples TRBV10-3 to TRBJ2-3; 8 bases are a match to TRBD1. The CDR3 sequence is 15 residues long. The germline V gene encodes CDR1 ENHRY and CDR2 SYGVKD. CDR3 bases: TGTGCCATCAGTGAGCCCCAGGGGGCTACAGCTACGCAGTATTTT. Protein: CAISEPQGATATQYF.

The chain recombines TRBV12-3 or TRBV12-4 with TRBJ2-5, with 10 bases identical to TRBD2. The CDR3 sequence is 18 residues long. Trimming removed 0 bases from V and 2 bases from J; junction bases left unmatched: 9. The CDR3 spells CASSLAPASGGLQETQYF. Written as DNA, the CDR3 is TGTGCCAGCAGTTTAGCGCCGGCTAGCGGGGGTCTACAAGAGACCCAGTACTTC.

This clonotype was detected many times. V and J are TRBV10-3 and TRBJ1-1; 7 bases align to TRBD1. This CDR3 is 14 amino acids long. J lost 5 bases, V lost 2 bases, and 5 bases had no gene match. CDR1 and CDR2 (germline): ENHRY, SYGVKD. The CDR3 coding sequence is TGTGCCATCAGTGAGACGACAGGGAAAACTGAAGCTTTCTTT. Its translation is CAISETTGKTEAFF.